These 13 T cell receptor beta chains share one sample of origin, sequenced in a study of molecular identifiers for immune sequencing clone quantification. Each CDR3 protein gets one entry after TCRdb re-called the PCR reads with MiXCR. The table lists around 480,000 distinct CDR3 sequences, 20% to 25% of them singletons. The sample taken for sequencing was naive CD8+ T cells from blood, with Jurkat cell RNA spiked in. Subset indicated: FACS-sorted CD8+CD4-CCR7+CD45RA+ naive T cells. These TCRs come from a human donor in good health. Some libraries in this study had Jurkat cell RNA spiked in.

The V gene is TRBV28, the J gene TRBJ2-3, with 7 bases that match TRBD2. J was trimmed by 5 bases and V by 2 bases; bases with no gene match: 10. Per the germline V gene, CDR1 is MDHEN and CDR2 is SYDVKM. The CDR3 loop spans 16 amino acids. CDR3 DNA: TGTGCCAGCAGTTTAACGGCGGGAGTCGAGATAGATACGCAGTATTTT. It yields the protein CASSLTAGVEIDTQYF.

This clonotype was counted at least ten times. The rearrangement links TRBV19 to TRBJ1-5, with TRBD1 as a possible D gene (5 bases). V was pared by 4 bases and J by 7 bases, with 17 bases between. The CDR3 has 15 amino acids. The germline CDR1 and CDR2 sequences are LNHDA and SQIVND (reference sequence). The CDR3 loop is CASSTGTSSGQPQHF. CDR3 DNA: TGTGCCAGTAGTACCGGGACCTCCTCGGGACAGCCCCAGCATTTT.

This clonotype was observed a handful of times. The chain employs TRBV15 and TRBJ1-6; D possibly corresponds to TRBD1 (6 bases). Between the trimmed V and J ends, which lost 0 bases and 1 base, there was a span of 7 bases. Germline V lookup: CDR1 LNHNV, CDR2 YYDKDF (reference sequence). This CDR3 spans 16 amino acids. This chain's CDR3 is CATSRDRGSYNSPLHF. The CDR3 nucleotides read TGTGCCACCAGCAGAGACAGGGGTTCCTATAATTCACCCCTCCACTTT.

This chain joins TRBV12-3 or TRBV12-4 and TRBJ2-7, with D tentatively TRBD1 (7 bases). The V gene lost 6 bases and the J gene lost 4 bases, with 19 bases spanning the gap. The CDR3 spans 15 residues. The CDR3 DNA follows: TGTGCCAGCAGCCCCCAGGGGGGCCCCTTTTACGAGCAGTACTTC. Protein: CASSPQGGPFYEQYF.

V gene TRBV7-2 combines with J gene TRBJ1-5; the match to TRBD2 covers 8 bases. The J call could be wrong; TRBJ2-3 is a better fit for the DNA end. CDR1 and CDR2 (germline): SGHTA, FQGNSA. This CDR3 has 17 amino acids. The CDR3 is CASSLVGPREGDQPQYF. DNA for the CDR3: TGTGCCAGCAGCTTAGTTGGGCCCCGGGAGGGGGATCAGCCCCAGTATTTT.

There are a few counts of this clonotype. This chain uses TRBV12-5 with TRBJ1-5; D might be TRBD1 (6 bases). Trimming removed 0 bases at V and 5 bases at J, with 17 bases between. The CDR3 contains 17 residues. CDR1 and CDR2 from the germline V gene are LGHNT and FRNRAP. This CDR3 is CASGLVPARGLYQPQHF. CDR3 DNA sequence: TGTGCTAGTGGTTTGGTACCAGCTAGGGGGTTGTATCAGCCCCAGCATTTT.

This chain joins TRBV20-1 and TRBJ1-4; 7 bases line up with TRBD1. The CDR3 has 15 residues. Germline CDR1 DFQATT, CDR2 SNEGSKA (reference sequence). The J segment lost 8 bases and the V segment lost 0 bases, leaving 9 bases of the junction unmatched. CDR3: CSAREPGTVGEKLFF. The CDR3 DNA sequence: TGCAGTGCTAGAGAACCAGGGACAGTTGGGGAAAAACTGTTTTTT.

Concerning this clonotype: An end of the junction differs from the germline gene, which may be a read error. The chain carries TRBV6-2 or TRBV6-3 and TRBJ1-1; perhaps TRBD1 as D (6 bases). The germline gives CDR1 MNHEY, CDR2 SVGEGT. The CDR3 length is 14 residues. As DNA, the CDR3 is TGTACCAGCAGTTACGCGAGCGGGACATCCGAAGCTTTCTTT. Its translation is CTSSYASGTSEAFF.

This clonotype was seen at least ten times. The chain combines TRBV7-9 with TRBJ2-7; 9 bases map to TRBD1. Trimming took 5 bases from V and 4 from J; bases not matched to a gene: 6. The germline CDR1 and CDR2 sequences are SEHNR and FQNEAQ (reference sequence). The CDR3 has 14 residues. The CDR3 reads CASSDHGQGYEQYF. The CDR3 DNA is TGTGCCAGCAGCGACCATGGACAGGGGTACGAGCAGTACTTC.

With respect to this clonotype: A read error is possible here, since a much larger clone lies one base away. J is TRBJ1-1 and V is TRBV30; D ambiguous. Trimming cost V 2 bases and J 8 bases, with 12 bases left between them. The germline gives CDR1 GTSNPN, CDR2 SVGIG (reference sequence). The CDR3 contains 12 residues. Here the CDR3 reads CAWSQLGGEAFF. The DNA for the CDR3 is TGTGCCTGGAGTCAGTTGGGCGGGGAAGCTTTCTTT.

This chain connects TRBV4-3 to TRBJ2-1, with 9 bases aligning to TRBD2. The CDR3 is 15 amino acids. CDR1 and CDR2 from the germline V gene are LGHNA and YSLEER. Trimming cost V 0 bases and J 8 bases; bases outside gene matches: 5. DNA for the CDR3: TGCGCCAGCAGCCAAGATATTAGCGGGAGCTATGAGCAGTTCTTC. It yields the protein CASSQDISGSYEQFF.

This clonotype was found many times. This chain connects TRBV7-9 to TRBJ2-5; 9 positions agree with TRBD1. V gave up 4 bases and J gave up 3 bases; unmatched junction bases: 6. Germline V lookup: CDR1 SEHNR, CDR2 FQNEAQ (reference sequence). The CDR3 has 15 residues. The DNA for the CDR3 is TGTGCCAGCAGCTACTCCGGGACAGGGAAAGAGACCCAGTACTTC. Its protein product is CASSYSGTGKETQYF. Based on the CDR3 plus reference TRBV7-9 and TRBJ2-5, the full variable domain is DTGVSQNPRHKITKRGQNVTFRCDPISEHNRLYWYRQTLGQGPEFLTYFQNEAQLEKSRLLSDRFSAERPKGSFSTLEIQRTEQGDSAMYLCASSYSGTGKETQYFGPGTRLLVL.

This clonotype has only a few counts. This chain links TRBV18 with TRBJ2-7; either TRBD1 or TRBD2 may supply D (5 bases each). Germline CDR1 and CDR2: KGHSH and LQKENI. The CDR3 is 14 amino acids. The ends were cut back, 8 bases at V and 4 bases at J, with 18 bases in the middle. The CDR3 DNA reads TGTGCCAGCGCCACCGGGACGGATTTTTACGAGCAGTACTTC. Residues: CASATGTDFYEQYF. Drawing the rest from reference TRBV18 and TRBJ2-7, the complete variable domain is NAGVMQNPRHLVRRRGQEARLRCSPMKGHSHVYWYRQLPEEGLKFMVYLQKENIIDESGMPKERFSAEFPKEGPSILRIQQVVRGDSAAYFCASATGTDFYEQYFGPGTRLTVT.